These 23 T cell receptor beta chains were sequenced from one sample in a study of circulating CD8 cells and anti-PD-1 response in melanoma. Sorting of live CD3+CD8+TCRalphabeta+ cells by PD-1 and/or TIGIT gave four subsets. TCR libraries were prepared from approximately 15 ng of total RNA with the QIAseq Immune Repertoire TCR panel. TCRdb analysed the reads with MiXCR anew, one entry per CDR3 protein. Of about 500 distinct CDR3 sequences listed, 8% to 9.5% are singletons. Sequenced here: CD8+ T cells from PBMCs, sampled at baseline or after one month of anti-PD-1 therapy (not recorded which). These receptors came from a human donor with melanoma.

By share, this clonotype ranks as large. V and J are TRBV7-2 and TRBJ1-1, with unresolved D. The germline V gene has CDR1 SGHTA and CDR2 FQGNSA. The V end lost 3 bases, the J end lost 5 bases, and 4 bases lay between the germline ends. CDR3 length equals 11 residues. This chain's CDR3 is CASSFRTEAFF. CDR3 nucleotides: TGTGCCAGCAGCTTCCGGACTGAAGCTTTCTTT. Full variable domain (missing parts from reference TRBV7-2 and TRBJ1-1): GAGVSQSPSNKVTEKGKDVELRCDPISGHTALYWYRQSLGQGLEFLIYFQGNSAPDKSGLPSDRFSAERTGGSVSTLTIQRTQQEDSAVYLCASSFRTEAFFGQGTRLTVV.

This clonotype is labeled large. The chain joins TRBV4-3 to TRBJ2-3, with 10 nucleotides matching TRBD1. The V gene's germline CDR1 is LGHNA and CDR2 YSLEER. The CDR3 has 15 amino acids. The ends lost 4 bases at V and 1 base at J; junction bases unmatched: 2. CDR3: CASSPDRGRTDTQYF. In DNA, the CDR3 is TGCGCCAGCAGCCCTGACAGGGGGCGCACAGATACGCAGTATTTT.

By sample share, this clonotype is hyperexpanded (1% or more). The chain has TRBV24-1 and TRBJ2-3; possibly TRBD2 for D (5 bases). Trimming took 4 bases from V and 9 from J, leaving 10 bases between them. From germline, CDR1 is KGHDR and CDR2 SFDVKD. CDR3 size: 12 residues. CDR3 amino acids: CATSDIGLTQYF. CDR3 sequence (DNA): TGTGCCACCAGTGACATAGGACTGACGCAGTATTTT.

In its sample, this clonotype is medium-sized. The chain employs TRBV21-1 and TRBJ2-1; TRBD2, the table's D call, was not compared with the DNA. TRBV21-1 is designated a pseudogene. The CDR3 has 16 residues. CDR3 sequence: CASSKALRGRRNEQFF. The CDR3 coding sequence is TGTGCCAGCAGCAAAGCGCTTCGGGGGAGGAGGAATGAGCAGTTCTTC.

In its sample, this clonotype is large. The chain links TRBV4-2 to TRBJ1-1; D is undetermined. The CDR3 runs 16 residues. Between the trimmed V and J ends, which lost 3 bases and 2 bases, there was a span of 16 bases. Germline V gene lookup returns CDR1 LGHNA and CDR2 YNFKEQ. The CDR3 DNA reads TGTGCCAGCAGCCATCCTACCGCGGGCGGAAACACTGAAGCTTTCTTT. Translation: CASSHPTAGGNTEAFF.

This clonotype is categorized as large (0.1 to 1%). Because the CDR3 is missing its conserved closing phenylalanine or tryptophan, this is likely a read error. In nucleotides, the CDR3 is TGTGCCAGCAGTCAGCTACCGGGACAGGGGGCTGATGAGCAGTACCTC. Translation: CASSQLPGQGADEQYL. This chain links TRBV27 with TRBJ2-7, with TRBD1 identical over 12 bases. This CDR3 is 16 amino acids long. V gave up 5 bases and J gave up 7 bases; unmatched junction bases: 12. Germline assignment: CDR1 MNHEY and CDR2 SMNVEV (reference sequence).

This clonotype counts as large. The chain carries TRBV19 and TRBJ2-7; no clear D. The germline V gene encodes CDR1 LNHDA and CDR2 SQIVND (reference sequence). With 3 bases removed from V and 6 bases from J, the gap between germline ends came to 9 bases. The CDR3 spans 12 residues. CDR3 protein: CASSIGAGEQYF. For the CDR3, the DNA is TGTGCCAGTAGTATCGGCGCCGGCGAGCAGTACTTC. Complete variable domain (other parts from reference TRBV19 and TRBJ2-7): DGGITQSPKYLFRKEGQNVTLSCEQNLNHDAMYWYRQDPGQGLRLIYYSQIVNDFQKGDIAEGYSVSREKKESFPLTVTSAQKNPTAFYLCASSIGAGEQYFGPGTRLTVT.

This clonotype is categorized as large. This chain connects TRBV29-1 to TRBJ1-1; D ambiguous. Germline CDR1 and CDR2: SQVTM and ANQGSEA. The ends were cut back, 3 bases at V and 4 bases at J, with 15 bases in the middle. This CDR3 has 14 residues. The CDR3 sequence: CSVDSWVLGTEAFF. The DNA for the CDR3 is TGCAGCGTTGATTCTTGGGTTTTGGGCACTGAAGCTTTCTTT.

In its sample, this clonotype ranks as large. The V call is TRBV7-2, the J call TRBJ2-3, with 14 bases aligning to TRBD2. The CDR3 consists of 18 residues. From germline, CDR1 is SGHTA and CDR2 FQGNSA. With V trimmed by 5 bases and J by 3 bases, 10 bases remained unmatched. The CDR3 loop reads CASSPGLAGGPRTDTQYF. CDR3 sequence (DNA): TGTGCCAGCAGCCCCGGACTAGCGGGGGGCCCAAGGACAGATACGCAGTATTTT.

Concerning this clonotype: Being one base from a much bigger clone, this may be a read error. The chain couples TRBV2 to TRBJ1-5; maybe TRBD1 (5 bases). Germline V gene lookup returns CDR1 SNHLY and CDR2 FYNNEI. CDR3 length: 15 residues. V was pared by 5 bases and J by 0 bases, with 11 bases between. In DNA, the CDR3 is TGTGCCAGCAGTCTGACAGTGGATAGCAATCAGCCCCAGCATTTT. Amino acid sequence: CASSLTVDSNQPQHF. The variable domain in full, with the rest retrieved from reference TRBV2 and TRBJ1-5, is EPEVTQTPSHQVTQMGQEVILRCVPISNHLYFYWYRQILGQKVEFLVSFYNNEISEKSEIFDDQFSVERPDGSNFTLKIRSTKLEDSAMYFCASSLTVDSNQPQHFGDGTRLSIL.

This clonotype is classed as medium-sized. This chain joins TRBV29-1 and TRBJ2-1; perhaps TRBD1 as D (6 bases). Per the germline V gene, CDR1 is SQVTM and CDR2 is ANQGSEA. The CDR3 is 14 residues long. With 2 bases removed from V and 9 bases from J, the gap between germline ends came to 17 bases. CDR3 residues: CSVENPQGLGEQFF. The CDR3 DNA reads TGCAGCGTTGAAAATCCACAGGGATTGGGTGAGCAGTTCTTC.

A note on this clonotype: Possible read error: a much larger clone is one base away. The chain has TRBV20-1 and TRBJ2-1, with D tentatively TRBD1 or TRBD2 (6 bases each). CDR3 length: 14 residues. Germline values: CDR1 DFQATT, CDR2 SNEGSKA (reference sequence). CDR3 amino acids: CSARDGGGLNEQLF. For the CDR3, the DNA is TGCAGTGCTAGAGATGGAGGGGGGCTCAATGAGCAGCTCTTC.

On this clonotype itself: One base away lies a much larger clone, so this may be a sequencing read error. The genes are TRBV19 and TRBJ2-1; 11 positions agree with TRBD2. The germline V gene encodes CDR1 LNHDA and CDR2 SQIVND (reference sequence). The CDR3 extends over 15 amino acids. Here the CDR3 DNA reads TGTGCCAGTAGTTTGACTAGCGGGGACTACAATAAGCAGTTCTTC. This gives the protein CASSLTSGDYNKQFF.

By frequency in the sample, this clonotype is large (0.1 to 1%). The rearrangement uses TRBV19 and TRBJ2-2; D gene ambiguous. Trimming shortened V by 2 bases and J by 5 bases, and 12 bases separated the two germline ends. CDR1 and CDR2 from the germline V gene are LNHDA and SQIVND (reference sequence). The CDR3 totals 15 residues. CDR3 loop: CASSIKGVRTGELFF. The CDR3 DNA follows: TGTGCCAGTAGTATAAAGGGTGTTAGGACCGGGGAGCTGTTTTTT.

This clonotype ranks as large. The gene calls are TRBV14 and TRBJ2-1, with a tentative D call TRBD1 (6 bases). This CDR3 spans 14 amino acids. Per germline, CDR1 SGHDN and CDR2 FVKESK. V lost 4 bases, J lost 1 base, and 8 bases lay in between. The CDR3 is CASSRQVSYNEQFF. As DNA, the CDR3 is TGTGCCAGCAGCCGACAGGTTTCCTACAATGAGCAGTTCTTC.

This clonotype is labeled large (0.1 to 1%). This rearrangement joins TRBV12-3 or TRBV12-4 to TRBJ2-5, with D hard to call. This CDR3 is 12 amino acids long. V shed 4 bases and J shed 7 bases, with 10 bases lying between them. In DNA, the CDR3 is TGTGCCAGCAGTTCTGGATCAGGGACCCAGTACTTC. This sequence encodes CASSSGSGTQYF.

In this sample, this clonotype is large. The chain has TRBV28 and TRBJ2-3; D might be TRBD1 (5 bases). With 3 bases removed from V and 3 bases from J, the gap between germline ends came to 10 bases. CDR1 and CDR2 (germline): MDHEN, SYDVKM. The CDR3 is 14 residues long. The CDR3 sequence is CASSFLSGTDTQYF. Written as DNA, the CDR3 is TGTGCCAGCAGTTTTTTATCAGGGACAGATACGCAGTATTTT.

By frequency in the sample, this clonotype is large. The chain links TRBV27 to TRBJ1-1, with D possibly TRBD1 on 5 matching bases. Germline loops: CDR1 MNHEY, CDR2 SMNVEV (reference sequence). Trimming removed 6 bases from V and 3 bases from J, with 14 bases in between. The CDR3 is made up of 14 amino acids. The CDR3, as DNA: TGTGCCAGCAGCACTAGGGGAATCGACACTGAAGCTTTCTTT. It is translated as CASSTRGIDTEAFF.

This clonotype is labeled large (0.1 to 1%). J is TRBJ2-2 and V is TRBV4-1; D gene uncertain. Trimming pared 0 bases from V and 6 bases from J, leaving 2 bases between. Germline-derived CDR1 and CDR2 are MGHRA and YSYEKL. This CDR3 has 12 residues. CDR3 DNA sequence: TGCGCCAGCAGCCAAGAAGCCGGGGAGCTGTTTTTT. It specifies CASSQEAGELFF.

By its share, this clonotype is large. The chain uses TRBV7-2 and TRBJ2-1; 12 positions agree with TRBD2. The CDR3 has 16 residues. Germline V gene sequence: CDR1 SGHTA, CDR2 FQGNSA. V trimming: 5 bases; J trimming: 5 bases; junction bases outside the gene matches: 7. DNA for the CDR3: TGTGCCAGCAGCGACCGGACTAGCGGGGTACACAATGAGCAGTTCTTC. It yields the protein CASSDRTSGVHNEQFF.

This clonotype is classed as large. The rearrangement links TRBV2 to TRBJ2-3; 10 positions agree with TRBD2. The junction had 2 bases not matched to a gene; V was cut back by 7 bases and J by 1 base. This CDR3 is built from 14 residues. The germline CDR1 and CDR2 sequences are SNHLY and FYNNEI. CDR3 DNA: TGTGCCAGCACCGGACTAGCGGGCACAGATACGCAGTATTTT. Translating gives CASTGLAGTDTQYF.

Within the sample, this clonotype is large. The rearrangement links TRBV7-8 to TRBJ2-1; 11 bases are a match to TRBD2. The CDR3 is 18 amino acids. The V segment lost 0 bases and the J segment 7 bases; nucleotides outside the gene matches: 11. CDR1 SGHVS and CDR2 FQNEAQ come from the germline V gene. The CDR3 sequence is CASSLAYLAGGAANEQFF. For the CDR3, the DNA is TGTGCCAGCAGCTTAGCGTATCTAGCGGGGGGAGCCGCTAATGAGCAGTTCTTC.

This clonotype is termed large (0.1 to 1%). V usage is TRBV19 and J usage is TRBJ2-7; D perhaps matches TRBD1 (5 bases). Germline V gene lookup returns CDR1 LNHDA and CDR2 SQIVND (reference sequence). Trimming took 10 bases from V and 3 from J, leaving 10 bases between them. There are 11 residues in the CDR3. This CDR3 reads CATTDSYEQYF. CDR3 bases: TGTGCCACCACCGACAGCTACGAGCAGTACTTC.